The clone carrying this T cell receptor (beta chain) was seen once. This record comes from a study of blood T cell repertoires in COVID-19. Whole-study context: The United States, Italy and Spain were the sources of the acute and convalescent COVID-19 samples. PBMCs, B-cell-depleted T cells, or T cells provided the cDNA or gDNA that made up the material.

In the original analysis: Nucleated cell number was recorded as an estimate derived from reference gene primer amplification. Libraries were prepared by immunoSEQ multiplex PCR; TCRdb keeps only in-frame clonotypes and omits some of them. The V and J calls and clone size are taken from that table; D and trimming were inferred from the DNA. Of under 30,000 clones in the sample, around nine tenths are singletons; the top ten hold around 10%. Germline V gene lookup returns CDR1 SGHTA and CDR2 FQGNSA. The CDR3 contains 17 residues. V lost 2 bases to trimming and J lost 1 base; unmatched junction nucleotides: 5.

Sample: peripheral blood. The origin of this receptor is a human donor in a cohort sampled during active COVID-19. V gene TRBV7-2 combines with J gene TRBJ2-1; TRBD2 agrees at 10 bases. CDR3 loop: CASSLTLAGVSYNEQFF. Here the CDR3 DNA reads TGTGCCAGCAGCTTAACCCTAGCGGGAGTGTCCTACAATGAGCAGTTCTTC.